A single sample gave rise to the 5 T cell receptor beta chains below, sequenced in a study of cytomegalovirus exposure and HLA in healthy donors. The primer mix had 60 Vbeta and 13 Jbeta primers. This table comes from immunoSEQ multiplex PCR, and its TCRdb copy is limited to in-frame clones, with some not included. The sample lists some 140,000 clones, roughly 9.6% occurring once. Input material: PBMCs. The receptors stem from a woman aged 40 to 55 in good health and CMV-seropositive.

V and J are TRBV6-6 and TRBJ2-2; 8 bases line up with TRBD2. V gave up 4 bases and J gave up 0 bases; unmatched junction bases: 1. CDR1 and CDR2 from the germline V gene are MNHNY and SVGAGI (reference sequence). This CDR3 spans 15 amino acids. The CDR3 spells CASSLGLANTGELFF. The CDR3 DNA follows: TGTGCCAGCAGTTTGGGACTAGCGAACACCGGGGAGCTGTTTTTT.

V is TRBV14 and J is TRBJ1-1; perhaps TRBD1 as D (5 bases). The V gene lost 1 base and the J gene lost 3 bases, with 9 bases spanning the gap. Germline loops: CDR1 SGHDN, CDR2 FVKESK. The CDR3 runs to 14 residues. The CDR3 DNA sequence: TGTGCCAGCAGCCAAGCGTGGGGCGACACTGAAGCTTTCTTT. It specifies CASSQAWGDTEAFF.

This clone was detected only a few times. CDR3 region: CASSWSLQGAASGANVLTF. The CDR3 DNA is TGTGCCAGCAGCTGGAGTCTACAGGGGGCGGCCTCTGGGGCCAACGTCCTGACTTTC. The genes are TRBV5-5 and TRBJ2-6, with 9 nucleotides matching TRBD1. The V and J ends lost 3 bases and 0 bases, in that order; junction bases with no gene match: 10. There are 19 residues in the CDR3. Germline V gene sequence: CDR1 SGHKS, CDR2 YYEKEE (reference sequence).

This clone was seen only a few times. This sequence joins TRBV7-3 and TRBJ1-2; weak D call: TRBD1 (5 bases). The CDR3 has 14 residues. Trimming took 2 bases from V and 2 from J, leaving 9 bases between them. Germline V gene lookup returns CDR1 SGHTA and CDR2 FQGTGA. This chain's CDR3 is CASSLLTANYGYTF. CDR3 DNA: TGTGCCAGCAGCTTACTGACAGCCAACTATGGCTACACCTTC. Full variable domain (rest looked up from reference TRBV7-3 and TRBJ1-2): GAGVSQTPSNKVTEKGKYVELRCDPISGHTALYWYRQSLGQGPEFLIYFQGTGAADDSGLPNDRFFAVRPEGSVSTLKIQRTERGDSAVYLCASSLLTANYGYTFGSGTRLTVV.

This clone was seen a few times. V gene TRBV10-3 combines with J gene TRBJ2-1, with 9 bases fitting TRBD2. The CDR3 covers 13 residues. Germline assignment: CDR1 ENHRY and CDR2 SYGVKD. The CDR3, as DNA: TGTGGGAGTGGCGGGGGGGAGAACAATGAGCAGTTCTTC. Its protein is CGSGGGENNEQFF.